This T cell receptor beta chain was sequenced during a study of T cells expressing NK-cell markers. Germline V lookup: CDR1 SGDLS, CDR2 YYNGEE. The CDR3 length is 17 residues. Comments on this clonotype: The antigen is unknown.

The study, taken as a whole, reports: The same clonotypes also predominated in the CD3+CD56-NKG2C+ fraction of a few donors.

5'RACE template switching with UMIs generated TCR beta cDNA. TCRdb reprocessed the 5' RACE reads, keeping one entry per CDR3 protein, no DNA. The repertoire shows some 140,000 distinct CDR3 sequences; the top ten hold around 35%. This receptor was taken from a woman aged 45 to 65 in good health. The sequenced sample was blood T cells: a sorted CD56 or NKG2C T cell subset, CD4+ or CD8+ T cells, or bulk PBMC T cells (not recorded which). The chain has TRBV9 and TRBJ2-1; the D gene TCRdb calls, TRBD1, cannot be checked with no DNA. CDR3 loop: CASSALTGTGPYNEQFF. The full variable domain, completed using reference TRBV9 and TRBJ2-1, is DSGVTQTPKHLITATGQRVTLRCSPRSGDLSVYWYQQSLDQGLQFLIQYYNGEERAKGNILERFSAQQFPDLHSELNLSSLELGDSALYFCASSALTGTGPYNEQFFGPGTRLTVL.